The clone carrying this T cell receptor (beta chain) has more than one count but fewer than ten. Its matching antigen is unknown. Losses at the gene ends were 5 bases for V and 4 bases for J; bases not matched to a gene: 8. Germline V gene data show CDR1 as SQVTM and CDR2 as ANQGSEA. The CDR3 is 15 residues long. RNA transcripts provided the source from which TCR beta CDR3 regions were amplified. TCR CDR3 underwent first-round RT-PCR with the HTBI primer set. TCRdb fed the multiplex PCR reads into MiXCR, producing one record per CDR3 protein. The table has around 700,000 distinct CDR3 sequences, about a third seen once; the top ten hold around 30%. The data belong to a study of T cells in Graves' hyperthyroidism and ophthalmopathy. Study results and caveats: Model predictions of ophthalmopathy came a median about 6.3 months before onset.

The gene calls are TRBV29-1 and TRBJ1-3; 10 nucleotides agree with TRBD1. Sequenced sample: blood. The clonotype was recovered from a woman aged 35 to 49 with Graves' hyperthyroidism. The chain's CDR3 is CSVQGGQGIGNTIYF. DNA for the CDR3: TGCAGCGTTCAGGGGGGACAGGGGATCGGAAACACCATATATTTT.